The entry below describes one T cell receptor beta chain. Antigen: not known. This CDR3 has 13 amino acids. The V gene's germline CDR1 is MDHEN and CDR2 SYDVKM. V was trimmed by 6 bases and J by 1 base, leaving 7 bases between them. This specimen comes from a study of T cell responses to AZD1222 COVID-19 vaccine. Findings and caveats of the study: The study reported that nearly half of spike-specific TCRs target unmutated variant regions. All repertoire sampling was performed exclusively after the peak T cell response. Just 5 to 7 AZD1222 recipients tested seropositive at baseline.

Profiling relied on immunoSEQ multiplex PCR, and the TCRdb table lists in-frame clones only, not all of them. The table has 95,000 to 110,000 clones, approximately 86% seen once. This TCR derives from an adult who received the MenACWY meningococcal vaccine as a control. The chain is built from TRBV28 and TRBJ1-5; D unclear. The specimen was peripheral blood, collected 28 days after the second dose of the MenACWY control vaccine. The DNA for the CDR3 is TGTGCCAGCAGGGCAACGAGCAATCAGCCCCAGCATTTT. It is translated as CASRATSNQPQHF.